The 4 T cell receptor beta chains reported below all come from one sample, sequenced in a study of T cells in Graves' hyperthyroidism and ophthalmopathy. Amplification targeted TCR beta CDR3 regions from RNA transcripts. Primed by the HTBI set, a first-round RT-PCR was run on the TCR CDR3. MiXCR, applied by TCRdb to the multiplex PCR reads, yields one record per CDR3 protein. This table has 330,000 or so distinct CDR3 sequences, roughly a fifth appearing once. The sample comprised blood. Receptors were obtained from a man in his forties or fifties with Graves' ophthalmopathy.

This clonotype was counted at least ten times. The chain is built from TRBV7-9 and TRBJ1-5, with D maybe TRBD1 (6 bases). The germline V gene encodes CDR1 SEHNR and CDR2 FQNEAQ (reference sequence). CDR3 length equals 16 residues. V was pared by 1 base and J by 9 bases, with 19 bases between. CDR3: CASSLGGTGTHRPQHF. DNA for the CDR3: TGTGCCAGCAGCTTAGGAGGTACAGGGACGCATCGGCCCCAGCATTTT.

In the case of this clonotype: The missing conserved phenylalanine or tryptophan at the end of this CDR3 makes a read error likely. The chain carries TRBV4-2 and TRBJ2-1; D is possibly TRBD1 (6 bases). The V gene's germline CDR1 is LGHNA and CDR2 YNFKEQ. This CDR3 contains 14 residues. V was cut by 2 bases and J by 7 bases, with 12 bases left in between. The CDR3 DNA reads TGTGCCAGCAGCCAACAGGGGTACGCGAATGAGCAGTTCCTC. This encodes CASSQQGYANEQFL.

This clonotype was observed many times. The genes are TRBV11-2 and TRBJ2-5; D remains unclear. Trimming pared 1 base from V and 2 bases from J, leaving 11 bases between. Germline V CDR1 and CDR2: SGHAT, FQNNGV. The CDR3 loop spans 15 amino acids. CDR3 region: CASSLGSSVQETQYF. In DNA form, the CDR3 reads TGTGCCAGCAGCTTAGGTAGTTCGGTACAAGAGACCCAGTACTTC.

The table lists this clonotype with a few counts. This chain links TRBV28 with TRBJ2-4, with D possibly matching TRBD1 (5 bases). Looked up from germline, CDR1 is MDHEN and CDR2 is SYDVKM. Trimming left V 6 bases short and J 0 bases short, with 21 bases between. CDR3 size: 18 residues. The CDR3 DNA is TGTGCCAGCAGCCCAGGACACCCGACCTCACTAGCCAAAAACATTCAGTACTTC. This gives the protein CASSPGHPTSLAKNIQYF.